This T cell receptor beta chain was found in a study of breast tumors, draining lymph nodes, adjacent tissues. Findings of the study overall: Compared with basal-like, luminal-like tumors shared significantly more repertoire with nontumor tissue. That most tumor T cells come from lymph nodes remained unproven.

TCRdb used MiXCR to reprocess the multiplex PCR reads, holding one entry per CDR3 protein. The table records about 20,000 distinct CDR3 sequences, 32% of them present only once. This clonotype has at least ten counts. Its antigen is unknown. Sequencing was done on a sample of breast tumor tissue. The TCR was taken from a female donor with breast cancer. Some clones in this sample may be carry-over from other donors' samples.

This CDR3 reads CASSLGRETQYF. CDR3 DNA: TGTGCCAGCAGCTTAGGCCGGGAGACCCAGTACTTC. The gene calls are TRBV11-2 and TRBJ2-5, with D unclear. CDR3 size: 12 residues. CDR1 and CDR2 from the germline V gene are SGHAT and FQNNGV. Trimming removed 1 base at V and 5 bases at J, with 5 bases between.